The 27 T cell receptor beta chains in this list originate from one sample, sequenced in a study of blood T cells in healthy people across ages. PCR was performed a second time for roughly 7 to 12 cycles using a sample-barcoded 5' primer and a J-beta primer mix. Using its own MiXCR run on the 5' RACE reads, TCRdb lists one record per CDR3 protein. The profile shows 700,000 to 1,000,000 distinct CDR3 sequences, 40% to 50% of them singletons. Sequencing used blood. These receptors were collected from a man aged 60-69 years in good health.

The chain has TRBV13 and TRBJ2-1; the D gene could be TRBD1 or TRBD2 (5 bases each). CDR1 is PRHDT and CDR2 is FYEKMQ in the germline V gene (reference sequence). The CDR3 covers 13 residues. The V gene lost 5 bases and the J gene lost 13 bases, with 18 bases spanning the gap. The CDR3 sequence is CASSAGTAKAQFF. The CDR3 bases are TGTGCCAGCAGCGCCGGGACGGCGAAGGCCCAGTTCTTC.

This chain joins TRBV3-1 and TRBJ2-4; TRBD2 is a possible D gene (7 bases). Gene TRBJ2-7 matches the end of the DNA better, so the J call may be wrong. Germline V lookup: CDR1 LGHDT, CDR2 YNNKEL (reference sequence). The CDR3 loop spans 13 amino acids. In DNA, the CDR3 is TGTGCCAGCAGCCAGGGGGGGCTCGACGAGCAGTACTTC. Its protein product is CASSQGGLDEQYF.

This clonotype was counted between two and nine times. This chain connects TRBV5-1 to TRBJ2-5; 14 nucleotides match TRBD2. V shed 0 bases and J 0 bases; nucleotides not matched to a gene: 19. The CDR3 is 23 residues long. Germline CDR1 and CDR2: SGHRS and YFSETQ. The CDR3 sequence: CASSLVGELGTSGGLQYQETQYF. CDR3 nucleotide sequence: TGCGCCAGCAGCTTGGTGGGGGAGCTCGGGACTAGCGGGGGCCTCCAATACCAAGAGACCCAGTACTTC.

The rearrangement uses TRBV14 and TRBJ2-3; tentatively, D is TRBD2 (5 bases). Per germline, CDR1 SGHDN and CDR2 FVKESK. The CDR3 runs to 15 residues. V was shortened by 0 bases and J by 2 bases, with 9 bases between the two germline ends. This CDR3 is CASSQDGVFTDTQYF. The CDR3 nucleotides are TGTGCCAGCAGCCAAGACGGGGTATTCACAGATACGCAGTATTTT.

This chain joins TRBV4-1 and TRBJ2-1; 10 bases are a match to TRBD2. The CDR3 consists of 19 residues. Germline V gene sequence: CDR1 MGHRA, CDR2 YSYEKL. V gave up 4 bases and J gave up 9 bases; unmatched junction bases: 21. CDR3 sequence: CASSPKRGTSGTDVGEQFF. For the CDR3, the DNA is TGCGCCAGCAGCCCCAAAAGGGGAACTAGCGGGACCGATGTGGGTGAGCAGTTCTTC.

The chain couples TRBV5-8 to TRBJ1-5; D remains ambiguous. The V end was cut by 7 bases, the J end by 0 bases, with 11 bases between. The CDR3 consists of 14 residues. CDR1 SGHTS and CDR2 YDEGEE come from the germline V gene. DNA for the CDR3: TGTGCCAGCGGGGAGGAGGGTAGCAATCAGCCCCAGCATTTT. Protein product: CASGEEGSNQPQHF.

J is TRBJ2-7 and V is TRBV5-1; tentative D call: TRBD2 (6 bases). This CDR3 has 16 residues. CDR1 is SGHRS and CDR2 is YFSETQ in the germline V gene. V was pared by 3 bases and J by 0 bases, with 16 bases between. In DNA, the CDR3 is TGCGCCAGCAGCTCTGTCCGGGACGGGGGCTCCTACGAGCAGTACTTC. This gives the protein CASSSVRDGGSYEQYF.

Comment on this clonotype: This may stem from a read error, because a much larger clone lies one nucleotide away. CDR3 in DNA: TGCAGCGGGGAGATATCTGGGTACTACGAGCAGTACTTC. It translates to CSGEISGYYEQYF. The V and J genes are TRBV29-1 and TRBJ2-4, with D tentatively TRBD2 (5 bases). The last part of the DNA fits TRBJ2-7 better; the J call may be wrong. Per germline, CDR1 SQVTM and CDR2 ANQGSEA. The CDR3 loop spans 13 amino acids.

This clonotype came up a few times. This chain connects TRBV5-6 to TRBJ2-1; D is perhaps TRBD2 (6 bases). Per germline, CDR1 SGHDT and CDR2 YYEEEE. Trimming stripped 2 bases from V and 8 bases from J, with 14 bases between. The CDR3 spans 14 residues. The CDR3 loop is CASSFPLALDEQFF. As DNA, the CDR3 is TGTGCCAGCAGCTTCCCGCTAGCGCTGGATGAGCAGTTCTTC.

The chain joins TRBV18 to TRBJ2-4, with D maybe TRBD2 (6 bases). The J call could be wrong; TRBJ2-7 is a better fit for the DNA end. Germline loops: CDR1 KGHSH, CDR2 LQKENI. This CDR3 has 15 amino acids. CDR3 loop: CASSPARGGAYEQYF. CDR3 coding DNA: TGTGCCAGCTCGCCGGCGAGGGGAGGAGCCTACGAGCAGTACTTC.

In its sample, this clonotype was seen a few times. The chain employs TRBV20-1 and TRBJ2-7; 7 bases are a match to TRBD1. The germline V gene encodes CDR1 DFQATT and CDR2 SNEGSKA (reference sequence). V shed 4 bases and J 0 bases; nucleotides not matched to a gene: 6. This CDR3 has 14 amino acids. Here the CDR3 reads CSATRQGNSYEQYF. CDR3 DNA: TGCAGTGCTACAAGACAGGGCAACTCCTACGAGCAGTACTTC.

The chain is built from TRBV20-1 and TRBJ2-5; weak D call: TRBD2 (7 bases). The germline V and J ends were trimmed by 0 bases and 4 bases, with 24 bases remaining between them. This CDR3 region has 18 residues. Germline V gene sequence: CDR1 DFQATT, CDR2 SNEGSKA (reference sequence). CDR3 nucleotides: TGCAGTGCTAGAGATGAGAAGTCGTATCAGGGGAGGGCAGAGACCCAGTACTTC. Encoded protein: CSARDEKSYQGRAETQYF.

This chain uses TRBV7-2 with TRBJ1-4; D is ambiguous. Germline V CDR1 and CDR2: SGHTA, FQGNSA. V was cut by 2 bases and J by 6 bases, with 13 bases left in between. The CDR3 sequence is 15 residues long. This CDR3 is CASSLYSVGDEKLFF. In DNA, the CDR3 is TGTGCCAGCAGCTTATATAGCGTTGGCGATGAAAAACTGTTTTTT.

This chain connects TRBV20-1 to TRBJ2-5, with 10 bases aligning to TRBD2. There are 15 residues in the CDR3. V lost 5 bases and J lost 2; bases outside the gene matches: 8. CDR1 and CDR2 from the germline V gene are DFQATT and SNEGSKA (reference sequence). In DNA form, the CDR3 reads TGCAGTGCTCAGAGCGGGGGGGCTTCTCAAGAGACCCAGTACTTC. As protein: CSAQSGGASQETQYF.

The gene calls are TRBV9 and TRBJ1-1; D unclear. Germline V gives CDR1 SGDLS, CDR2 YYNGEE. Trimming took 5 bases from V and 1 from J, leaving 12 bases between them. This CDR3 contains 14 residues. CDR3 protein: CASSGRDTNTEAFF. CDR3 DNA sequence: TGTGCCAGCAGTGGCCGGGATACGAACACTGAAGCTTTCTTT.

V gene TRBV7-2 combines with J gene TRBJ2-7, with D perhaps matching TRBD1 (6 bases). Germline lookup yields CDR1 SGHTA and CDR2 FQGNSA. Trimming took 5 bases from V and 5 from J, leaving 19 bases between them. The CDR3 sequence is 15 residues long. CDR3 DNA sequence: TGTGCCAGCAGCCCCAGTGGACAGCGAGGGGACGAGCAGTACTTC. Its translation: CASSPSGQRGDEQYF.

J is TRBJ2-3 and V is TRBV11-1; TRBD2 aligns across 8 bases. V shed 5 bases, J shed 2 bases, and the junction held 12 bases outside the gene matches. CDR1 and CDR2 (germline): SGHAT, FQDESV (reference sequence). The CDR3 spans 17 residues. Here the CDR3 reads CASSPGLGTSTTDTQYF. The CDR3, as DNA: TGTGCCAGCAGCCCTGGACTGGGGACTAGTACCACAGATACGCAGTATTTT. Complete variable domain (other parts from reference TRBV11-1 and TRBJ2-3): EAEVAQSPRYKITEKSQAVAFWCDPISGHATLYWYRQILGQGPELLVQFQDESVVDDSQLPKDRFSAERLKGVDSTLKIQPAELGDSAMYLCASSPGLGTSTTDTQYFGPGTRLTVL.

V and J are TRBV14 and TRBJ1-4; 9 bases align to TRBD1. Looked up from germline, CDR1 is SGHDN and CDR2 is FVKESK. Losses at the gene ends were 4 bases for V and 3 bases for J; bases not matched to a gene: 12. The CDR3 has 18 amino acids. For the CDR3, the DNA is TGTGCCAGCAGCCTATACTCGGATGGGACAGGGCCTAATGAAAAACTGTTTTTT. Its protein product is CASSLYSDGTGPNEKLFF.

This clonotype has just a few counts. The genes are TRBV20-1 and TRBJ2-7; 12 nucleotides agree with TRBD2. Germline CDR1 and CDR2: DFQATT and SNEGSKA (reference sequence). The CDR3 totals 14 residues. V gave up 5 bases and J gave up 3 bases; unmatched junction bases: 5. The CDR3 bases are TGCAGTGCTTCCGGACTAGCGGGGAACTACGAGCAGTACTTC. Translated: CSASGLAGNYEQYF.

The chain carries TRBV29-1 and TRBJ1-2, with TRBD1 as a possible D gene (5 bases). Germline V lookup: CDR1 SQVTM, CDR2 ANQGSEA. There are 14 residues in the CDR3. Trimming left V 6 bases short and J 4 bases short, with 18 bases between. CDR3 in DNA: TGCAGCGTACCTCTGAGAGGGACCGGCTATGGCTACACCTTC. It encodes CSVPLRGTGYGYTF.

A few counts support this clonotype. The chain combines TRBV6-2 or TRBV6-3 with TRBJ2-1; maybe TRBD1 (6 bases). Germline V gene lookup returns CDR1 MNHEY and CDR2 SVGEGT. The CDR3 is 15 residues long. V gave up 5 bases and J gave up 8 bases, with 19 bases separating them. Here the CDR3 reads CASSNRVEGFDEQFF. DNA of the CDR3: TGTGCCAGCAGTAACAGGGTAGAAGGATTCGATGAGCAGTTCTTC.

The gene calls are TRBV4-1 and TRBJ2-5; D gene uncertain. Trimming took 0 bases from V and 4 from J, leaving 9 bases between them. CDR1 is MGHRA and CDR2 is YSYEKL in the germline V gene. This CDR3 region has 14 residues. CDR3 in amino acids: CASSQESLGETQYF. CDR3 sequence (DNA): TGCGCCAGCAGCCAAGAAAGTTTGGGAGAGACCCAGTACTTC.

The rearrangement uses TRBV5-1 and TRBJ1-2, with 7 positions matching TRBD1. Germline trimming cut 4 bases from V and 4 bases from J; bases unmatched to any gene: 7. Germline CDR1 SGHRS, CDR2 YFSETQ. CDR3 size: 14 residues. DNA of the CDR3: TGCGCCAGCAGCGGGGGGACAGATACCTATGGCTACACCTTC. Translating gives CASSGGTDTYGYTF.

This rearrangement joins TRBV7-2 to TRBJ2-1, with D unclear. The V end was cut by 0 bases, the J end by 10 bases, with 13 bases between. The V gene's germline CDR1 is SGHTA and CDR2 FQGNSA. The CDR3 loop spans 14 amino acids. CDR3 nucleotide sequence: TGTGCCAGCAGCTTAGCCGTGACGGGTTACGAGCAGTTCTTC. This sequence encodes CASSLAVTGYEQFF.

The rearrangement joins TRBV10-3 to TRBJ1-5; TRBD1 matches at 8 bases. Trimming took 11 bases from V and 2 from J; bases not matched to a gene: 8. Per the germline V gene, CDR1 is ENHRY and CDR2 is SYGVKD. This CDR3 is built from 14 residues. The CDR3 DNA reads TGTGCCGCGAAGGGGACAGGTGGCAATCAGCCCCAGCATTTT. Amino acids: CAAKGTGGNQPQHF.

The V and J genes are TRBV29-1 and TRBJ2-7; D is undetermined. The CDR3 has 12 residues. V was shortened by 3 bases and J by 3 bases, with 9 bases between the two germline ends. Germline loops: CDR1 SQVTM, CDR2 ANQGSEA. The CDR3 is CSVEGEYYEQYF. The CDR3 DNA reads TGCAGCGTTGAGGGCGAGTACTACGAGCAGTACTTC.

Comment on this clonotype: The junction does not match germline at one end; this may be a read error. V is TRBV9 and J is TRBJ2-3, with unresolved D. CDR3 length: 16 amino acids. Per the germline V gene, CDR1 is SGDLS and CDR2 is YYNGEE. The CDR3 bases are TGTGCCAGCAGCCTATCTAGTGGTTTTGGCACAGATACGCGGTATTTT. Translating gives CASSLSSGFGTDTRYF.